Presented here are 4 T cell receptor beta chains from one specimen sequenced in a study of regulatory T cells in long-lasting Graves disease. The time point was: newly diagnosed GD, antithyroid drugs for less than 3 months. The authors made the TCR library using RNA they extracted from PBMCs. Arm-PCR with iRepertoire HTBI primers amplified the CDR3 regions for these TCR beta libraries. TCRdb re-called the multiplex PCR reads with MiXCR, one entry per CDR3 protein. The sample includes 300,000 to 400,000 distinct CDR3 sequences, around 16% of them seen just once. This specimen was peripheral blood mononuclear cells (PBMCs), taken at new diagnosis, from a patient treated with antithyroid drugs. Receptors were obtained from a female donor with Graves disease.

The table lists this clonotype with many counts. The DNA for the CDR3 is TGTGCCAGCGAAGATCAGGCAGGGCCTTACGAGCAGTACTTC. It specifies CASEDQAGPYEQYF. The V gene is TRBV5-5, the J gene TRBJ2-7; D might be TRBD1 (5 bases). The CDR3 loop spans 14 amino acids. Trimming stripped 7 bases from V and 4 bases from J, with 18 bases between. The germline CDR1 and CDR2 sequences are SGHKS and YYEKEE (reference sequence).

This clonotype was observed a few times. The genes are TRBV7-9 and TRBJ2-2, with 11 positions matching TRBD2. Unmatched junction bases numbered 4, after V lost 1 base and J lost 9 bases. The CDR3 contains 15 residues. Germline CDR1 and CDR2: SEHNR and FQNEAQ (reference sequence). The DNA for the CDR3 is TGTGCCAGCAGCTTAGTCGGGACTAGCGGATGGGAGCTGTTTTTT. This encodes CASSLVGTSGWELFF.

Many counts were recorded for this clonotype. The gene calls are TRBV11-2 and TRBJ2-1, with no clear D. Germline V CDR1 and CDR2: SGHAT, FQNNGV. The germline V and J ends were trimmed by 1 base and 8 bases, with 9 bases remaining between them. This CDR3 has 13 residues. CDR3 loop: CASSLGRIYEQFF. The CDR3 DNA reads as TGTGCCAGCAGCTTAGGACGGATCTATGAGCAGTTCTTC. Looking up the rest from reference TRBV11-2 and TRBJ2-1 gives the full variable domain: EAGVAQSPRYKIIEKRQSVAFWCNPISGHATLYWYQQILGQGPKLLIQFQNNGVVDDSQLPKDRFSAERLKGVDSTLKIQPAKLEDSAVYLCASSLGRIYEQFFGPGTRLTVL.

This clonotype was observed at least ten times. The chain couples TRBV10-3 to TRBJ2-7; TRBD2 aligns across 7 bases. CDR1 ENHRY and CDR2 SYGVKD come from the germline V gene. The CDR3 has 14 residues. Trimming took 4 bases from V and 2 from J; bases not matched to a gene: 5. CDR3 sequence reads: CAISGASGTYEQYF. The CDR3 nucleotides read TGTGCCATCAGTGGGGCTAGCGGAACCTACGAGCAGTACTTC.